The entry that follows covers one TCR beta chain sequence. This record comes from a study of shared T cell receptors in the human thymus. The table came from immunoSEQ multiplex PCR; TCRdb's copy has only in-frame clones and leaves some out. The table lists over 650,000 clones, about 90% of them singletons. Germline V CDR1 and CDR2: LNHNV, YYDKDF (reference sequence). Losses at the gene ends were 0 bases for V and 0 bases for J; bases not matched to a gene: 6. The CDR3 has 18 residues. These records were also assigned to another study, of human thymus T cells. As that report states: Related studies noted strongly shared thymic repertoires across unrelated people.

The TCR originated in a boy under two years old with a congenital heart defect. This rearrangement joins TRBV15 to TRBJ2-5, with 11 bases lining up with TRBD2. The specimen sequenced was thymocytes. Here the CDR3 reads CATSRENPGLADQETQYF. The CDR3 nucleotides are TGTGCCACCAGCAGAGAGAATCCGGGACTAGCGGACCAAGAGACCCAGTACTTC. The entire variable domain, with the rest obtained from reference TRBV15 and TRBJ2-5, is as follows: DAMVIQNPRYQVTQFGKPVTLSCSQTLNHNVMYWYQQKSSQAPKLLFHYYDKDFNNEADTPDNFQSRRPNTSFCFLDIRSPGLGDTAMYLCATSRENPGLADQETQYFGPGTRLLVL.